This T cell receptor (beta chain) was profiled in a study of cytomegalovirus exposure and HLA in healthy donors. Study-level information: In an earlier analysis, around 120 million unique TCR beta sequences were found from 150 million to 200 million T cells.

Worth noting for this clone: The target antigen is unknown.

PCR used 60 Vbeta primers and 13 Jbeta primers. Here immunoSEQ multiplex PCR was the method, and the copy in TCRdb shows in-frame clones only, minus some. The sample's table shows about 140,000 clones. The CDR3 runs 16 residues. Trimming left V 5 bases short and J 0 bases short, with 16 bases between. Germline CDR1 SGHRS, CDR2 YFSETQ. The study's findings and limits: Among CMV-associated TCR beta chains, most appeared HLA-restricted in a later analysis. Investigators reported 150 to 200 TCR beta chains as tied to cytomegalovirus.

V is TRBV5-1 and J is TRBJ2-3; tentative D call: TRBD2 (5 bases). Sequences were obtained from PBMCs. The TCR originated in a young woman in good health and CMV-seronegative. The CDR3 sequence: CASRRGLYSSTDTQYF. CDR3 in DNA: TGCGCCAGCAGGCGTGGACTCTATTCTAGCACAGATACGCAGTATTTT.